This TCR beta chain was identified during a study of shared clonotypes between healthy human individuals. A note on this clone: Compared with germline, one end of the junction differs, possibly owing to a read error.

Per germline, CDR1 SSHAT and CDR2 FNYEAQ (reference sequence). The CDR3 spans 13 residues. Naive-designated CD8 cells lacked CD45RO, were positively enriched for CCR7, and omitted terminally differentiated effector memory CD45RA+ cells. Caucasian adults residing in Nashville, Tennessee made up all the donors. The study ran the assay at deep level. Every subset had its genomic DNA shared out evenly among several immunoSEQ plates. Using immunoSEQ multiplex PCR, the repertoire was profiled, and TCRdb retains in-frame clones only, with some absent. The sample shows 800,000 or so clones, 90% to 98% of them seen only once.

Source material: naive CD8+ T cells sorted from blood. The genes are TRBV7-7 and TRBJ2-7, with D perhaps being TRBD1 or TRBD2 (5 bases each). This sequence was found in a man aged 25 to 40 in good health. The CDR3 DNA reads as TGTGCTAGCAGCCCGAAGAGGGGCTACGAGCAGTACTTC. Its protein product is CASSPKRGYEQYF.